This entry lists 10 T cell receptor beta chains sequenced from one sample in a study of blood T cell repertoires in COVID-19. Data came from immunoSEQ multiplex PCR; TCRdb stores just in-frame clones and leaves some out. The sample lists 50,000 to 60,000 clones, approximately 78% seen once, with roughly 5.9% in the top ten. The source material was peripheral blood. These receptors came from a human donor in a cohort sampled during active or convalescent COVID-19.

A word on this clone: The same CDR3 arises from other DNA sequences in this sample as well. V gene TRBV12-3 or TRBV12-4 combines with J gene TRBJ1-1; D unclear. V lost 3 bases and J lost 0, with 2 bases in between. There are 12 residues in the CDR3. The CDR3 DNA follows: TGTGCCAGCAGTTTCATGAACACTGAAGCTTTCTTT. Translated: CASSFMNTEAFF.

The rearrangement links TRBV10-3 to TRBJ1-5; weak D call: TRBD1 (6 bases). The CDR3 totals 15 residues. Trimming took 3 bases from V and 1 from J, leaving 10 bases between them. Per the germline V gene, CDR1 is ENHRY and CDR2 is SYGVKD. The CDR3 DNA follows: TGTGCCATCAGTGATTCGGGGGGCAGCAATCAGCCCCAGCATTTT. Residues: CAISDSGGSNQPQHF.

This clone came up once. J is TRBJ2-6 and V is TRBV5-5; D may be TRBD1 (5 bases). Deletions cut 7 bases from V and 2 bases from J, with 10 bases between. From germline, CDR1 is SGHKS and CDR2 YYEKEE (reference sequence). This CDR3 is 14 amino acids long. CDR3 sequence reads: CASVTVPGANVLTF. CDR3 DNA: TGTGCCAGCGTGACAGTTCCTGGGGCCAACGTCCTGACTTTC.

The chain joins TRBV3-1 (or the pseudogene TRBV3-2) to TRBJ1-2, with D maybe TRBD1 (5 bases). Germline assignment: CDR1 LGHDT and CDR2 YNNKEL (reference sequence). The CDR3 has 12 amino acids. With 8 bases removed from V and 0 bases from J, the gap between germline ends came to 7 bases. CDR3 in amino acids: CASQQANYGYTF. The CDR3 DNA reads TGTGCCAGCCAACAGGCTAACTATGGCTACACCTTC.

The V gene is TRBV19, the J gene TRBJ2-7, with 8 bases matching TRBD2. This CDR3 has 13 amino acids. Germline CDR1 LNHDA, CDR2 SQIVND (reference sequence). J lost 5 bases, V lost 4 bases, and 4 bases had no gene match. The CDR3 coding sequence is TGTGCCAGTAGTAATAGCGGGGTCCACGAGCAGTACTTC. It is translated as CASSNSGVHEQYF.

The chain uses TRBV30 and TRBJ2-2; tentatively, D is TRBD2 (6 bases). This CDR3 comprises 14 residues. V was clipped by 1 base and J by 2 bases, with 8 bases between them. Germline V CDR1 and CDR2: GTSNPN, SVGIG (reference sequence). CDR3 protein: CAWSGRANTGELFF. The CDR3 DNA follows: TGTGCCTGGAGTGGGAGGGCAAACACCGGGGAGCTGTTTTTT.

In its sample, this clone was seen once. One end of the junction does not line up with germline, which may come from a read error. The chain uses TRBV19 and TRBJ2-5; the D is unclear. The CDR3 contains 15 residues. The V gene's germline CDR1 is LNHDA and CDR2 SQIVND (reference sequence). Here the CDR3 reads CASRITSTHQETQYF. The CDR3 bases are TGTGCCAGTCGTATAACGAGTACTCACCAAGAGACCCAGTACTTC.

This clone was picked up a small number of times. For the CDR3, the DNA is TGTGCCAGTAGTCCCCGACAGGGGTTCGCTAATTCACCCCTCCACTTT. The encoded protein is CASSPRQGFANSPLHF. This sequence joins TRBV19 and TRBJ1-6; 8 bases match TRBD1. The CDR3 spans 16 residues. The germline V gene has CDR1 LNHDA and CDR2 SQIVND (reference sequence). Trimming took 5 bases from V and 6 from J; bases not matched to a gene: 9.

The sample holds one count of this clone. The chain has TRBV5-4 and TRBJ2-6; 8 bases line up with TRBD1. J gave up 0 bases and V 5 bases, and 7 bases lay outside the gene matches. The V gene's germline CDR1 is SGHNT and CDR2 YYREEE (reference sequence). This CDR3 spans 17 amino acids. The CDR3 DNA reads as TGTGCCAGCAGAACCGGGACAGGCGTCTCTGGGGCCAACGTCCTGACTTTC. This encodes CASRTGTGVSGANVLTF.

V usage is TRBV27 and J usage is TRBJ2-2; weak D call: TRBD2 (5 bases). The CDR3 totals 13 residues. The V gene lost 7 bases and the J gene lost 3 bases, with 9 bases spanning the gap. Per germline, CDR1 MNHEY and CDR2 SMNVEV (reference sequence). DNA for the CDR3: TGTGCCAGCAATACCGGGGACACCGGGGAGCTGTTTTTT. This encodes CASNTGDTGELFF.